These T cell receptor beta chains were read from a single sample in a study of blood T cell repertoires in COVID-19. Repertoires were generated with immunoSEQ multiplex PCR, while TCRdb's copy carries only in-frame clones and drops some. The data hold under 200,000 clones, with around 77% observed a single time. The sequenced sample consisted of peripheral blood. These receptors originate from a man between 65 and 80 years old with active or convalescent COVID-19. Each CDR3 is given with its conserved first and last residue. The D gene is left open where the match is weak. Clone size, where shown, is once, few, many, or a class for clones that have expanded.

V gene	D gene	J gene	clone size	CDR3 protein	CDR3 DNA
TRBV6-2/TRBV6-3	.	TRBJ2-7	.	CASSGHPRFYEQYF	TGTGCCAGCAGTGGACATCCACGATTCTACGAGCAGTACTTC
TRBV12-3/TRBV12-4	TRBD1	TRBJ1-1	.	CASSSDRGLAFF	TGTGCCAGCAGTTCCGACAGGGGTTTAGCTTTCTTT
TRBV10-3	TRBD2	TRBJ2-1	.	CASTGTSGGSSYNEQFF	TGTGCCAGCACCGGGACTAGCGGGGGGAGCTCCTACAATGAGCAGTTCTTC
TRBV7-2	.	TRBJ1-4	.	CASSSGGNEKLFF	TGTGCCAGCAGCTCGGGGGGCAATGAAAAACTGTTTTTT
TRBV2	.	TRBJ2-7	.	CASSDWTETYEQYF	TGTGCCAGCAGTGATTGGACAGAAACCTACGAGCAGTACTTC
TRBV6-6	TRBD2	TRBJ2-6	.	CASSHSAGGLNSGANVLTF	TGTGCCAGCAGTCATTCAGCGGGAGGGCTGAACTCTGGGGCCAACGTCCTGACTTTC
TRBV3-1/TRBV3-2	.	TRBJ2-2	.	CASSPTAAITGELFF	TGTGCCAGCAGCCCTACAGCCGCGATCACCGGGGAGCTGTTTTTT
TRBV30	.	TRBJ1-6	.	CAWSAGRQNSPLHF	TGTGCCTGGAGTGCAGGCAGACAGAATTCACCCCTCCACTTT
TRBV2	.	TRBJ2-6	.	CASSRQVSGANVLTF	TGTGCCAGCAGTCGACAGGTCTCTGGGGCCAACGTCCTGACTTTC
TRBV6-4	.	TRBJ2-7	.	CASSDTDPLASYEQYF	TGTGCCAGCAGTGACACAGACCCCCTAGCGTCCTACGAGCAGTACTTC
TRBV4-3	.	TRBJ1-2	.	CASSQESRNYGYTF	TGCGCCAGCAGCCAAGAGAGCAGGAACTATGGCTACACCTTC
TRBV3-1/TRBV3-2	.	TRBJ1-2	.	CASSRGTLKDYTF	TGTGCCAGCAGCCGTGGGACACTGAAGGACTACACCTTC
TRBV9	.	TRBJ2-2	.	CASSVGAPRGTGELFF	TGTGCCAGCAGCGTAGGGGCCCCACGGGGCACCGGGGAGCTGTTTTTT
TRBV18	TRBD1	TRBJ1-4	few	CASTLEGAGEKLFF	TGTGCCAGCACGCTAGAGGGGGCTGGGGAAAAACTGTTTTTT
TRBV7-9	.	TRBJ2-7	.	CASSLRTECEQYF	TGTGCCAGCAGCTTAAGAACTGAGTGCGAGCAGTACTTC
TRBV11-2	.	TRBJ2-7	.	CASSISDGTYEQYF	TGTGCCAGCAGCATAAGCGACGGAACCTACGAGCAGTACTTC
TRBV5-1	.	TRBJ2-5	.	CASSLGGVQETQYF	TGCGCCAGCAGCTTGGGAGGAGTCCAAGAGACCCAGTACTTC
TRBV2	.	TRBJ2-2	.	CASVGQGSTGELFF	TGTGCCAGCGTGGGGCAGGGAAGCACCGGGGAGCTGTTTTTT
TRBV12-5	.	TRBJ2-3	once	CASAAGSYWLDTQYF	TGTGCTAGCGCCGCCGGGTCCTATTGGCTAGATACGCAGTATTTT
TRBV10-1	.	TRBJ2-1	.	CASSGTTRYNEQFF	TGCGCCAGCAGCGGCACTACCCGATACAATGAGCAGTTCTTC